This TCR beta chain was captured in a study of type 1 regulatory T cells. In the study overall: T-allo10 is a Tr1-enriched, alloantigen-specific CD4 T cell product made in vitro.

One entry per CDR3 protein, called by TCRdb with MiXCR from the reads. Among 88,000 or so distinct CDR3 sequences listed, around a third were seen once. Germline assignment: CDR1 SGHVS and CDR2 FNYEAQ. V shed 0 bases, J shed 2 bases, and the junction held 7 bases outside the gene matches. The CDR3 runs 16 residues. The sample was CD4+ T cells, either the whole sample or a sorted fraction (not recorded which). This TCR was sampled from a human donor in good health. V usage is TRBV7-6 and J usage is TRBJ2-7; 7 bases align to TRBD2. CDR3 in amino acids: CASSLAGSSGPYEQYF. Written as DNA, the CDR3 is TGTGCCAGCAGCTTAGCGGGGTCTAGCGGACCCTACGAGCAGTACTTC.